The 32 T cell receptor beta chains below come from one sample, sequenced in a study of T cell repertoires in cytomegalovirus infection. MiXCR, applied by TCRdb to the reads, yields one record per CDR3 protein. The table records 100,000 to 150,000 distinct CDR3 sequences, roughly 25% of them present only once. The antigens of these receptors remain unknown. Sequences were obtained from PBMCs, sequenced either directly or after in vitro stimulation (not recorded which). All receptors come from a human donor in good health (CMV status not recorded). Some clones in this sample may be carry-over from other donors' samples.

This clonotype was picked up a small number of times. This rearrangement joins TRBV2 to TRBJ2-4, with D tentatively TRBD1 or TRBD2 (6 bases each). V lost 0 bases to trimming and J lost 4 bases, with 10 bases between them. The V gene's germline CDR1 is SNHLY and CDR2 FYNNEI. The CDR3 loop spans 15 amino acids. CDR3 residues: CASSEAGGSKNIQYF. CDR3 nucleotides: TGTGCCAGCAGTGAAGCAGGGGGGTCGAAAAACATTCAGTACTTC.

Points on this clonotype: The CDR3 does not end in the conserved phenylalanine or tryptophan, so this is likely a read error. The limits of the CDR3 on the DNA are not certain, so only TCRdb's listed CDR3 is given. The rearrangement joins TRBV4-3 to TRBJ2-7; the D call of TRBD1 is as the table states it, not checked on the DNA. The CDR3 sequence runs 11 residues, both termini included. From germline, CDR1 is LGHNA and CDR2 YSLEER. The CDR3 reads CASSADRGEIA.

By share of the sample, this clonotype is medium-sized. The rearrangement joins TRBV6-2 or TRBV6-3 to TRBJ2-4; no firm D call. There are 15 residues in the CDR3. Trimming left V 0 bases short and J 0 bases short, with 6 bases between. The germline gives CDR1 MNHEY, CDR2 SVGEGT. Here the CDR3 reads CASSYSGLAKNIQYF. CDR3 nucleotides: TGTGCCAGCAGTTACTCTGGGCTAGCCAAAAACATTCAGTACTTC.

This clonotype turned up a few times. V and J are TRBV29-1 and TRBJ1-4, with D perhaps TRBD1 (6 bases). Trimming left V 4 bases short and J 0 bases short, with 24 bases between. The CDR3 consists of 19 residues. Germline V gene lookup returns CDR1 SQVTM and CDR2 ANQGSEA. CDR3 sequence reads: CSVVAARGGFGATNEKLFF. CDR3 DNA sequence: TGCAGCGTTGTAGCGGCCAGGGGAGGTTTCGGTGCAACTAATGAAAAACTGTTTTTT.

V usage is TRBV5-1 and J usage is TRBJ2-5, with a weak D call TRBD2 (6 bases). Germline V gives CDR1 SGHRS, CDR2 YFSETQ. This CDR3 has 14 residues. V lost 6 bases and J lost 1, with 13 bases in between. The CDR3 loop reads CASMLRDSQETQYF. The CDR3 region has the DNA TGCGCCAGCATGCTCCGGGACTCCCAAGAGACCCAGTACTTC.

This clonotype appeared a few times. CDR3 nucleotide sequence: TGTGCCTGGAGTGTTACAGTATTCTCCTACGAGCAGTACTTC. It is translated as CAWSVTVFSYEQYF. The rearrangement joins TRBV30 to TRBJ2-7; no clear D gene. The CDR3 contains 14 residues. From germline, CDR1 is GTSNPN and CDR2 SVGIG (reference sequence). V shed 0 bases and J shed 0 bases, with 9 bases lying between them.

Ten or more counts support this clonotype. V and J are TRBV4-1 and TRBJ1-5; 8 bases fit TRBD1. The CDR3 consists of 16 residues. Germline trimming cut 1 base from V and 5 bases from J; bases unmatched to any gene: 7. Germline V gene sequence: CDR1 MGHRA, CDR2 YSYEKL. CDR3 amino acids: CASSQGLRGQDQPQHF. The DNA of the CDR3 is TGCGCCAGCAGCCAAGGACTCAGGGGGCAGGATCAGCCCCAGCATTTT.

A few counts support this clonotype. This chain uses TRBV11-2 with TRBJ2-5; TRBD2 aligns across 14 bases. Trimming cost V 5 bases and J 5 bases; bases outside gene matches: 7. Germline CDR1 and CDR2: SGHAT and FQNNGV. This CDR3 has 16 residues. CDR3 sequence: CASSPGTSGSGETQYF. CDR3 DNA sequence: TGTGCCAGCAGCCCAGGGACTAGCGGGAGCGGGGAGACCCAGTACTTC.

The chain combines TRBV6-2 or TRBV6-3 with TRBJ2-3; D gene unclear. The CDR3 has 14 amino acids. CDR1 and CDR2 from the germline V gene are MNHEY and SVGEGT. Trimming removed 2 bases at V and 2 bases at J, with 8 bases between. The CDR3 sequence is CASSYAESTDTQYF. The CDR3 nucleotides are TGTGCCAGCAGTTACGCCGAATCCACAGATACGCAGTATTTT.

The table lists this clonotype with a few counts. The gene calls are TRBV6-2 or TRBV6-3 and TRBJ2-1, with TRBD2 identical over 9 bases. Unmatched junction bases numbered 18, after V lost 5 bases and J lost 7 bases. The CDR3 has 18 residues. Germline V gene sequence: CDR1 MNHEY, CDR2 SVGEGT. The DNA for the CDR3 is TGTGCCAGCAGTCCCCAAGGGGCGGGAGGGCCAATATATAATGAGCAGTTCTTC. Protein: CASSPQGAGGPIYNEQFF.

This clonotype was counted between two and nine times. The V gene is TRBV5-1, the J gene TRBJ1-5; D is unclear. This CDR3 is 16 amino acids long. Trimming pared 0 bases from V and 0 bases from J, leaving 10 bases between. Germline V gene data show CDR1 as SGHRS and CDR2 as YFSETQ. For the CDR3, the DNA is TGCGCCAGCAGCTTGGATGCAGCAACTAGCAATCAGCCCCAGCATTTT. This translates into CASSLDAATSNQPQHF.

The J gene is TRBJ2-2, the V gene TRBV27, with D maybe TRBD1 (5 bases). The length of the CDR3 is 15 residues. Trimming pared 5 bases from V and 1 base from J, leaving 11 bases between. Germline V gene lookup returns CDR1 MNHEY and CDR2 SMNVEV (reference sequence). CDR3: CASSPYTGNTGELFF. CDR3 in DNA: TGTGCCAGCAGTCCTTACACAGGGAACACCGGGGAGCTGTTTTTT.

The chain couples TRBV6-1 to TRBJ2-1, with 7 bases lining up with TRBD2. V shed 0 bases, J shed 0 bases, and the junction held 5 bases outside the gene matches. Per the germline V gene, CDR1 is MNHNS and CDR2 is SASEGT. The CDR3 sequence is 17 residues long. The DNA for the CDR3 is TGTGCCAGCAGTGAAGCGCTCGGGGGGAGCTCCTACAATGAGCAGTTCTTC. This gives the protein CASSEALGGSSYNEQFF.

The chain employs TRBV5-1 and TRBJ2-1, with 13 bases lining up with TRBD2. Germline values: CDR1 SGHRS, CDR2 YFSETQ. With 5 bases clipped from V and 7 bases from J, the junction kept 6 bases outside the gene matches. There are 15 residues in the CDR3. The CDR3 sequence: CASRRTSGSGNEQFF. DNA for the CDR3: TGCGCCAGCAGAAGGACTAGCGGGAGTGGGAATGAGCAGTTCTTC.

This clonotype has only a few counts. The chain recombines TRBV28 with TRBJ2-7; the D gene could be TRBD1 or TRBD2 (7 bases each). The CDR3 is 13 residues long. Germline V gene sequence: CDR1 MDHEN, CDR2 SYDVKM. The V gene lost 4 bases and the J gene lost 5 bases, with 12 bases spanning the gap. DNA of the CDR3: TGTGCCAGCAGTTCAGGGGGGGGCAACGAGCAGTACTTC. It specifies CASSSGGGNEQYF.

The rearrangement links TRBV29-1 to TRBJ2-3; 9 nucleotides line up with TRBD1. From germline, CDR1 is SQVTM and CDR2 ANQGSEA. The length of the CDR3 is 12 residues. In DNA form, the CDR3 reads TGCTCAGGGACAGGGAGCACAGATACGCAGTATTTT. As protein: CSGTGSTDTQYF.

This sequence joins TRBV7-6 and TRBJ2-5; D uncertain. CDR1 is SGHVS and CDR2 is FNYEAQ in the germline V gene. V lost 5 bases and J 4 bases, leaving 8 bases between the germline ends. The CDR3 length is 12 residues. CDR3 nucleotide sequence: TGTGCCAGCAGCCAAATGGGAGAGACCCAGTACTTC. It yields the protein CASSQMGETQYF. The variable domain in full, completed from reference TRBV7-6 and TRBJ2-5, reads GAGVSQSPRYKVTKRGQDVALRCDPISGHVSLYWYRQALGQGPEFLTYFNYEAQQDKSGLPNDRFSAERPEGSISTLTIQRTEQRDSAMYRCASSQMGETQYFGPGTRLLVL.

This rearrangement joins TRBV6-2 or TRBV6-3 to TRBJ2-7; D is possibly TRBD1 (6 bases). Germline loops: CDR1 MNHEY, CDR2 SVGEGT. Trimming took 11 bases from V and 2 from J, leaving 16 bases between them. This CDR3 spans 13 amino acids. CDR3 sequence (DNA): TGTGCCTCCGGCCGGGACATACCCTACGAGCAGTACTTC. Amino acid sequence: CASGRDIPYEQYF.

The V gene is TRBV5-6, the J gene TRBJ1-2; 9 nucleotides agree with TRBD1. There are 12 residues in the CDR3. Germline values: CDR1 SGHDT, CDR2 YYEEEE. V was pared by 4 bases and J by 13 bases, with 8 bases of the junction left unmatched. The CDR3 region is CASSPRTGELTF. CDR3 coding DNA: TGTGCCAGCAGCCCCCGGACAGGGGAACTCACCTTC.

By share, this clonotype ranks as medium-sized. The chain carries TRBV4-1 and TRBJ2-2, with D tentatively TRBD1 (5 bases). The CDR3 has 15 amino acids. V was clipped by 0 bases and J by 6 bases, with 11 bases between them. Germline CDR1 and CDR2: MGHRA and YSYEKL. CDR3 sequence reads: CASSQEDSRPGELFF. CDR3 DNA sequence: TGCGCCAGCAGCCAAGAAGACAGTCGCCCCGGGGAGCTGTTTTTT.

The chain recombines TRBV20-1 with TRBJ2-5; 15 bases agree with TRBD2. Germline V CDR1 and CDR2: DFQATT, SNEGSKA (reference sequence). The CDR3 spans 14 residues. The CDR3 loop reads CSGLAGGPQETQYF. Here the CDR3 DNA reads TGCAGCGGACTAGCGGGAGGGCCCCAGGAGACCCAGTACTTC.

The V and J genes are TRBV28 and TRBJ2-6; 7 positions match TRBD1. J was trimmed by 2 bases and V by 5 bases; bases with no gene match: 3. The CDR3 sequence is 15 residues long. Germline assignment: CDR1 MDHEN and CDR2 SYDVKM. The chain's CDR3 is CASSPTGTGANVLTF. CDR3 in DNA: TGTGCCAGCAGTCCGACAGGGACTGGGGCCAACGTCCTGACTTTC.

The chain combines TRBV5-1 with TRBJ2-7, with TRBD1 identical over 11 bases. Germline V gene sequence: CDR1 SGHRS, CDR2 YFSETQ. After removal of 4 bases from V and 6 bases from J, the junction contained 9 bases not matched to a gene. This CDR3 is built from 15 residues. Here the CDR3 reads CASSIGQGAASEQYF. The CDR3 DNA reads TGCGCCAGCAGCATAGGACAGGGGGCTGCCAGCGAGCAGTACTTC.

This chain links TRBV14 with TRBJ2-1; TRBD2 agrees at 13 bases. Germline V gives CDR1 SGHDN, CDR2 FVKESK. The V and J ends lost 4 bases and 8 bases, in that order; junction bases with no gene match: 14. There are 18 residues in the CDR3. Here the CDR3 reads CASSPEGELAGGPHEQFF. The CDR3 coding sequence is TGTGCCAGCAGCCCCGAAGGGGAACTAGCGGGAGGGCCGCATGAGCAGTTCTTC. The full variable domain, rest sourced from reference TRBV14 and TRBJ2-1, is EAGVTQFPSHSVIEKGQTVTLRCDPISGHDNLYWYRRVMGKEIKFLLHFVKESKQDESGMPNNRFLAERTGGTYSTLKVQPAELEDSGVYFCASSPEGELAGGPHEQFFGPGTRLTVL.

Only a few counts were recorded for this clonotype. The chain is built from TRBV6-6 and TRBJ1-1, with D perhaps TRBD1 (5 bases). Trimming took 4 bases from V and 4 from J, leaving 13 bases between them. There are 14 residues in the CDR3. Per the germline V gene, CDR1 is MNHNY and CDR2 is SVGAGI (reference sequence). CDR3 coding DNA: TGTGCCAGCAGTTCCGTGACTCAGGGCACTGAAGCTTTCTTT. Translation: CASSSVTQGTEAFF.

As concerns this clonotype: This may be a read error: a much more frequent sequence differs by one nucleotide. The CDR3 loop reads CASSFSDTQYF. The CDR3 DNA sequence: TGTGCCAGCAGCTTCTCAGATACGCAGTATTTT. The rearrangement joins TRBV11-2 to TRBJ2-3; no firm D call. The CDR3 runs 11 residues. The germline V gene has CDR1 SGHAT and CDR2 FQNNGV. V dropped 3 bases and J dropped 4 bases, with 2 bases sitting between them. The full variable domain, rest sourced from reference TRBV11-2 and TRBJ2-3, is EAGVAQSPRYKIIEKRQSVAFWCNPISGHATLYWYQQILGQGPKLLIQFQNNGVVDDSQLPKDRFSAERLKGVDSTLKIQPAKLEDSAVYLCASSFSDTQYFGPGTRLTVL.

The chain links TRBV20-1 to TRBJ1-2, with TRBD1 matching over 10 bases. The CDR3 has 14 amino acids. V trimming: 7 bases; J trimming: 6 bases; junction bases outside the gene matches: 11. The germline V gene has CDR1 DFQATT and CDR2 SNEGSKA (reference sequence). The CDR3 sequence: CSGTWGQGIHGYTF. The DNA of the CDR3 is TGCAGTGGCACGTGGGGACAGGGGATACATGGCTACACCTTC.

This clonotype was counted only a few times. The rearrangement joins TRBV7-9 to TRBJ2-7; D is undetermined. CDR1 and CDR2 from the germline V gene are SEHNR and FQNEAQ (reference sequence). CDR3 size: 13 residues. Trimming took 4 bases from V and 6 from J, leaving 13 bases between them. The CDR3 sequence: CASSSRTSSEQYV. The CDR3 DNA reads TGTGCCAGCAGCTCGAGGACGAGCTCCGAGCAGTACGTC.

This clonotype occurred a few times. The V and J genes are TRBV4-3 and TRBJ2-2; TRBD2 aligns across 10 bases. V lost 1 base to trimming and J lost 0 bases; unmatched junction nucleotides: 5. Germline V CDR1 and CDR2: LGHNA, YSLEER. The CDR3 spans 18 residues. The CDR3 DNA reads TGCGCCAGCAGCCAAGGGCCAACTAGCGGGGCGAACACCGGGGAGCTGTTTTTT. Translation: CASSQGPTSGANTGELFF.

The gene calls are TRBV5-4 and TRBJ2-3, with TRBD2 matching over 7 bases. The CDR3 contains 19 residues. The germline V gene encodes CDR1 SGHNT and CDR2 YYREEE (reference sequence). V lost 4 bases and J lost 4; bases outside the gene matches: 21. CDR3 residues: CASSVGASGTAGVADTQYF. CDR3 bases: TGTGCCAGCAGCGTAGGAGCCTCCGGGACTGCGGGAGTAGCAGATACGCAGTATTTT.

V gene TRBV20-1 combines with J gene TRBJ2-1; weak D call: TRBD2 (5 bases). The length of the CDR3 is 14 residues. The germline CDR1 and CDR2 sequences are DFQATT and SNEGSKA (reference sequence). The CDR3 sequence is CSRRSDHSYNEQFF. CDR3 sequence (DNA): TGCAGCAGGAGGAGCGACCACTCCTACAATGAGCAGTTCTTC.

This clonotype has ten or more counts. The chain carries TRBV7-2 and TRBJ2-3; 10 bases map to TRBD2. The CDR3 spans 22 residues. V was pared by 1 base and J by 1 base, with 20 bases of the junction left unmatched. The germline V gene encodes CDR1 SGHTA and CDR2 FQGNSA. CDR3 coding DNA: TGTGCCAGCAGCTTAGAAATAGGGGGAGGGGTAAGCGGGAGGGCCGGCACAGATACGCAGTATTTT. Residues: CASSLEIGGGVSGRAGTDTQYF.